This entry concerns a single TCR beta chain. Its target is not known. The CDR3 loop spans 16 amino acids. V lost 0 bases to trimming and J lost 7 bases, with 21 bases between them. Germline CDR1 DFQATT, CDR2 SNEGSKA (reference sequence). In TCRdb, the 5' RACE reads were re-called with MiXCR into one record per CDR3 protein. The table has 220,000 or so distinct CDR3 sequences, 5.5% to 8% seen once; the top ten hold approximately 3.7%. These data come from a study of identical twins. Study-wide results and limits: Insertions ran lower in abundant cord blood beta clonotypes, though not in memory repertoires. The authors noted that invariant MAIT and iNKT cells could partly confound zero-insertion analyses. Within twin pairs, the out-of-frame alpha sequences they shared showed excess low generation probability. Twins' excess sharing was less marked for out-of-frame beta sequences.

These data are also associated with another study on yellow fever vaccine responses in identical twins.

This sequence joins TRBV20-1 and TRBJ1-2; tentative D call: TRBD1 (6 bases). Sequencing was done on a sample of memory (CD45RO+) T cells sorted from blood. This sequence was found in a woman under 30 in good health. This chain's CDR3 is CSAREPTRQVPLGYTF. The DNA of the CDR3 is TGCAGTGCTAGAGAACCAACTAGACAGGTCCCCCTTGGCTACACCTTC.